This note documents a single T cell receptor beta chain sequence. The antigen is unknown. This entry belongs to a study of T cell responses to AZD1222 COVID-19 vaccine. As for the study in general: Pooling was applied to second doses at about 4 or about 12 weeks.

General study points: Of the AZD1222 recipients, only 5 or 6 were seropositive at baseline. Clonal diversity was possibly underestimated, and the donors were mostly white British, with more females. Nearly half of spike-specific TCRs reportedly target variant regions that are unmutated in the B.1.351 and B.1.1.7 variants.

Germline V gene sequence: CDR1 LNHDA, CDR2 SQIVND (reference sequence). The V gene end was trimmed by 0 bases and the J gene end by 0 bases; junction bases not matched to a gene: 9. The CDR3 is 20 amino acids. The repertoire was sequenced with immunoSEQ multiplex PCR; TCRdb's copy has only in-frame clones and lacks some. The sample has around 100,000 clones, over 75% seen once. Specimen: peripheral blood, collected on day 0 of AZD1222 vaccination. This clonotype originated in an adult in good health. V is TRBV19 and J is TRBJ2-1; TRBD2 aligns across 12 bases. CDR3 in DNA: TGTGCCAGTAGTATAGATCCTGTACTAGCGGGGGGTCCCTCCTACAATGAGCAGTTCTTC. It translates to CASSIDPVLAGGPSYNEQFF.